Below are 21 T cell receptor beta chains sequenced from a single sample in a study of T cells in Graves' hyperthyroidism and ophthalmopathy. RNA transcripts yielded amplified TCR beta CDR3 regions. First-round RT-PCR with HTBI primers amplified the TCR CDR3 region. TCRdb called the multiplex PCR reads again in MiXCR, with one record for every CDR3 protein. Of hundreds of thousands of distinct CDR3 sequences listed, 35% are singletons. Specimen: blood. These receptors came from a woman aged 40 to 49 with Graves' hyperthyroidism.

The sample holds many counts of this clonotype. The chain couples TRBV6-5 to TRBJ1-5; D is possibly TRBD1 (5 bases). The CDR3 spans 16 residues. Trimming pared 4 bases from V and 0 bases from J, leaving 13 bases between. Germline CDR1 reads MNHEY; CDR2 reads SVGAGI. The DNA of the CDR3 is TGTGCCAGCAGTTCACTCAGGGCCCATAGCAATCAGCCCCAGCATTTT. Amino acid sequence: CASSSLRAHSNQPQHF.

The genes are TRBV7-9 and TRBJ2-7; D possibly corresponds to TRBD1 (6 bases). The end of the DNA is better explained by TRBJ2-1, so the J call may be wrong. CDR3 size: 12 residues. The germline V gene encodes CDR1 SEHNR and CDR2 FQNEAQ (reference sequence). The CDR3 is CASSGGVHEQFF. In DNA, the CDR3 is TGTGCCAGCAGCGGGGGCGTCCATGAGCAGTTCTTC.

This clonotype has at least ten counts. The V call is TRBV2, the J call TRBJ1-1, with 8 bases matching TRBD1. Germline lookup yields CDR1 SNHLY and CDR2 FYNNEI. V lost 4 bases to trimming and J lost 5 bases; unmatched junction nucleotides: 9. This CDR3 has 15 amino acids. In nucleotides, the CDR3 is TGTGCCAGCAGTGGACAGGGGTGGGTTGGGACTGAAGCTTTCTTT. Protein product: CASSGQGWVGTEAFF. The complete variable domain, with remaining parts taken from reference TRBV2 and TRBJ1-1, reads EPEVTQTPSHQVTQMGQEVILRCVPISNHLYFYWYRQILGQKVEFLVSFYNNEISEKSEIFDDQFSVERPDGSNFTLKIRSTKLEDSAMYFCASSGQGWVGTEAFFGQGTRLTVV.

The rearrangement joins TRBV9 to TRBJ1-6; D ambiguous. CDR3 length: 13 amino acids. V shed 4 bases and J shed 10 bases, with 12 bases lying between them. Germline lookup yields CDR1 SGDLS and CDR2 YYNGEE. DNA of the CDR3: TGTGCCAGCAGCCAAGCTGGGTTCTCACCCCTCCACTTT. This gives the protein CASSQAGFSPLHF.

This clonotype was detected a few times. The germline gene is not matched at one end of the junction; a read error may be the cause. The chain couples TRBV10-3 to TRBJ2-7; 9 bases align to TRBD2. The germline gives CDR1 ENHRY, CDR2 SYGVKD. There are 15 residues in the CDR3. The CDR3: CASSEVLAGTYEQYF. The CDR3, as DNA: TGTGCCAGCAGTGAGGTACTAGCGGGCACCTACGAGCAGTACTTC.

This clonotype was recorded at least ten times. This chain uses TRBV14 with TRBJ2-5, with D unresolved. CDR3 length: 11 residues. The germline V gene encodes CDR1 SGHDN and CDR2 FVKESK. V was pared by 3 bases and J by 7 bases, with 6 bases between. The CDR3 is CASSHLGTQYF. In DNA form, the CDR3 reads TGTGCCAGCAGCCACCTCGGGACCCAGTACTTC.

In regard to this clonotype: This may arise from a read error, as a much more abundant clone is one base away. As the CDR3 is not closed by the conserved phenylalanine or tryptophan, this likely results from a read error. The chain employs TRBV7-2 and TRBJ1-5, with unresolved D. Per the germline V gene, CDR1 is SGHTA and CDR2 is FQGNSA. Trimming cost V 5 bases and J 1 base, with 12 bases left between them. The CDR3 is 15 amino acids. For the CDR3, the DNA is TGTGCCAGCAGCCCGAGGGAGTGGAGCAATCAGCCCCAGCATCTT. It translates to CASSPREWSNQPQHL.

This rearrangement joins TRBV6-2 or TRBV6-3 to TRBJ2-7, with D perhaps matching TRBD1 or TRBD2 (5 bases each). CDR1 is MNHEY, CDR2 SVGEGT, per germline. CDR3 length equals 14 residues. V gave up 5 bases and J gave up 1 base, with 12 bases separating them. The CDR3 here is CASSERGRSYEQYF. In DNA form, the CDR3 reads TGTGCCAGCAGTGAACGGGGCAGGTCCTACGAGCAGTACTTC.

This chain connects TRBV20-1 to TRBJ1-6; D is undetermined. This CDR3 comprises 14 residues. Trimming stripped 0 bases from V and 11 bases from J, with 14 bases between. From germline, CDR1 is DFQATT and CDR2 SNEGSKA (reference sequence). The CDR3 protein is CSARELAGGPPLHF. CDR3 bases: TGCAGTGCTAGAGAGCTAGCGGGAGGTCCACCCCTCCACTTT.

V usage is TRBV5-1 and J usage is TRBJ1-1; no reliable D call. This CDR3 contains 14 residues. Germline CDR1 is SGHRS and CDR2 is YFSETQ. V shed 4 bases and J shed 1 base, with 11 bases lying between them. The chain's CDR3 is CASSHRTENTEAFF. CDR3 DNA: TGCGCCAGCAGCCATAGGACCGAGAACACTGAAGCTTTCTTT.

The chain has TRBV7-3 and TRBJ2-3; 11 bases match TRBD2. The V and J ends lost 5 bases and 6 bases, in that order; junction bases with no gene match: 7. The CDR3 loop spans 15 amino acids. Germline V gene sequence: CDR1 SGHTA, CDR2 FQGTGA. The CDR3 loop reads CASSQTSGGGDTQYF. The CDR3 DNA is TGTGCCAGCAGCCAAACTAGCGGGGGAGGCGATACGCAGTATTTT. The full variable domain, rest sourced from reference TRBV7-3 and TRBJ2-3, is GAGVSQTPSNKVTEKGKYVELRCDPISGHTALYWYRQSLGQGPEFLIYFQGTGAADDSGLPNDRFFAVRPEGSVSTLKIQRTERGDSAVYLCASSQTSGGGDTQYFGPGTRLTVL.

The chain employs TRBV7-9 and TRBJ1-4; the match to TRBD1 covers 7 bases. Germline V CDR1 and CDR2: SEHNR, FQNEAQ (reference sequence). Trimming cost V 4 bases and J 12 bases; bases outside gene matches: 8. CDR3 length: 13 residues. The CDR3: CASSSPQGMELFF. CDR3 nucleotide sequence: TGTGCCAGCAGCTCACCACAGGGGATGGAACTGTTTTTT.

Remarks on this clonotype: A much larger clone lies a single base off, so this may be a read error. The V call is TRBV10-3, the J call TRBJ1-2; weak D call: TRBD1 (6 bases). The V gene's germline CDR1 is ENHRY and CDR2 SYGVKD. CDR3 length equals 13 residues. The CDR3 loop reads CAINGGGSDGHTF. CDR3 nucleotide sequence: TGTGCCATCAACGGGGGGGGCTCGGATGGCCACACCTTC.

Note on this clonotype: A much larger clonotype is one base distant, so this may be a read error. V is TRBV15 and J is TRBJ1-5, with D possibly matching TRBD1 (5 bases). Trimming pared 0 bases from V and 4 bases from J, leaving 16 bases between. There are 17 residues in the CDR3. Germline CDR1 LNHNV, CDR2 YYDKDF (reference sequence). CDR3 in amino acids: CATSRDLGGPFNQPQHF. CDR3 bases: TGTGCCACCAGCAGAGATTTGGGGGGTCCGTTTAATCAGCCCCAGCATTTT. The complete variable domain, with remaining parts taken from reference TRBV15 and TRBJ1-5, reads DAMVIQNPRYQVTQFGKPVTLSCSQTLNHNVMYWYQQKSSQAPKLLFHYYDKDFNNEADTPDNFQSRRPNTSFCFLDIRSPGLGDTAMYLCATSRDLGGPFNQPQHFGDGTRLSIL.

The chain employs TRBV2 and TRBJ1-6; tentative D call: TRBD1 (6 bases). Germline lookup yields CDR1 SNHLY and CDR2 FYNNEI. The V end was cut by 6 bases, the J end by 11 bases, with 20 bases between. CDR3 length: 15 amino acids. This chain's CDR3 is CASRVAGAGPAPLHF. Here the CDR3 DNA reads TGTGCCAGCAGGGTTGCGGGGGCAGGGCCGGCACCCCTCCACTTT.

This clonotype came up a few times. The chain uses TRBV24-1 and TRBJ1-1, with D unclear. Germline V CDR1 and CDR2: KGHDR, SFDVKD. The V end lost 3 bases, the J end lost 4 bases, and 14 bases lay between the germline ends. The CDR3 spans 15 residues. Here the CDR3 DNA reads TGTGCCACCAGTGATCGGGGAAGAGGTGGCACTGAAGCTTTCTTT. Protein sequence: CATSDRGRGGTEAFF.

A few counts support this clonotype. The chain joins TRBV20-1 to TRBJ2-5; 11 bases are shared with TRBD2. This CDR3 region has 15 residues. The V segment lost 0 bases and the J segment 5 bases; nucleotides outside the gene matches: 5. The germline CDR1 and CDR2 sequences are DFQATT and SNEGSKA (reference sequence). In DNA form, the CDR3 reads TGCAGTGCTAGAGATCCTAGCGGGGGGCTGGAGACCCAGTACTTC. Protein product: CSARDPSGGLETQYF.

The rearrangement joins TRBV7-2 to TRBJ2-7; D uncertain. Germline assignment: CDR1 SGHTA and CDR2 FQGNSA. Trimming shortened V by 6 bases and J by 6 bases, and 9 bases separated the two germline ends. This CDR3 spans 11 amino acids. As DNA, the CDR3 is TGTGCCAGCAGTAGCTACCTCGAGCAGTACTTC. Translating it yields CASSSYLEQYF. Looking up the rest from reference TRBV7-2 and TRBJ2-7 gives the full variable domain: GAGVSQSPSNKVTEKGKDVELRCDPISGHTALYWYRQSLGQGLEFLIYFQGNSAPDKSGLPSDRFSAERTGGSVSTLTIQRTQQEDSAVYLCASSSYLEQYFGPGTRLTVT.

This clonotype was counted between two and nine times. V usage is TRBV4-3 and J usage is TRBJ1-4, with D perhaps TRBD1 (5 bases). Germline-derived CDR1 and CDR2 are LGHNA and YSLEER. This CDR3 region has 15 residues. V lost 1 base and J lost 7, with 13 bases in between. In DNA, the CDR3 is TGCGCCAGCAGCCAAGGTGGGGGTATGGGTGAAAAACTGTTTTTT. This gives the protein CASSQGGGMGEKLFF.

Concerning this clonotype: This clone may be a read error of a much larger clone one base away. V gene TRBV7-8 combines with J gene TRBJ2-7, with 7 positions matching TRBD2. The CDR3 contains 15 residues. Germline loops: CDR1 SGHVS, CDR2 FQNEAQ. The CDR3, as DNA: TGTGCCGGCAGCCAAACAACGACTAGCCGGTACGAGCAGTACTTC. It specifies CAGSQTTTSRYEQYF.

Details on this clonotype: It may be a read error: a sequence one base away is much more abundant. As the CDR3 is not closed by the conserved phenylalanine or tryptophan, this likely results from a read error. V and J are TRBV7-9 and TRBJ2-7; D ambiguous. This CDR3 comprises 12 residues. The germline V gene has CDR1 SEHNR and CDR2 FQNEAQ (reference sequence). V gave up 3 bases and J gave up 7 bases, with 10 bases separating them. CDR3 DNA: TGTGCCAGCAGCTTCCCTGCAAGGGAGCAGTACTTG. It specifies CASSFPAREQYL.